These 32 T cell receptor beta chains originate from one sample sequenced in a study of blood T cells in healthy people across ages. For the second PCR, which ran for about 6 to 11 cycles, a sample-barcoded 5' primer and a J-beta primer mix were used. TCRdb used MiXCR to reprocess the 5' RACE reads, holding one entry per CDR3 protein. The data contain about 1,600,000 distinct CDR3 sequences, approximately 40% of them singletons. Material for sequencing was blood. The receptors were gathered from a woman under 30 in good health.

In this sample, this clonotype turned up a few times. V is TRBV20-1 and J is TRBJ1-5; D ambiguous. With 0 bases removed from V and 1 base from J, the gap between germline ends came to 7 bases. Germline V CDR1 and CDR2: DFQATT, SNEGSKA (reference sequence). The CDR3 runs 14 residues. The CDR3, as DNA: TGCAGTGCTAGAGATCTTGTCAGCAATCAGCCCCAGCATTTT. Protein sequence: CSARDLVSNQPQHF.

The chain recombines TRBV3-1 with TRBJ2-1; D may be TRBD1 (6 bases). Trimming took 3 bases from V and 12 from J, leaving 15 bases between them. This CDR3 spans 13 amino acids. Germline V gene lookup returns CDR1 LGHDT and CDR2 YNNKEL (reference sequence). CDR3 DNA: TGTGCCAGCAGCCACCCACAGGGAGTTGGGCAGTTCTTC. Translating gives CASSHPQGVGQFF.

Comment on this clonotype: A much bigger clone sits one base away, suggesting this may be a read error. The CDR3 coding sequence is TGTGTCAGCAGCCGAGGACTAGCGGAGGTTCAGTACTTC. The encoded protein is CVSSRGLAEVQYF. V and J are TRBV11-2 and TRBJ2-4, with 10 bases that match TRBD2. CDR1 and CDR2 (germline): SGHAT, FQNNGV. The CDR3 runs 13 residues.

This chain links TRBV3-1 with TRBJ1-2; possible D gene TRBD1, 5 bases. With 3 bases removed from V and 0 bases from J, the gap between germline ends came to 11 bases. The CDR3 sequence is 15 residues long. Germline CDR1 LGHDT, CDR2 YNNKEL (reference sequence). The CDR3 DNA sequence: TGTGCCAGCAGCCAGGCCAGGGCACCTAACTATGGCTACACCTTC. Translating gives CASSQARAPNYGYTF.

This clonotype was counted many times. The chain carries TRBV20-1 and TRBJ2-7; TRBD2 matches at 7 bases. After removal of 3 bases from V and 4 bases from J, the junction contained 6 bases not matched to a gene. This CDR3 has 13 residues. From germline, CDR1 is DFQATT and CDR2 SNEGSKA (reference sequence). CDR3 region: CSASLGGLYEQYF. DNA of the CDR3: TGCAGTGCTAGCCTCGGGGGACTATACGAGCAGTACTTC.

This clonotype was observed a handful of times. V is TRBV11-2 and J is TRBJ2-3; the match to TRBD2 covers 7 bases. Trimming took 3 bases from V and 6 from J; bases not matched to a gene: 6. Looked up from germline, CDR1 is SGHAT and CDR2 is FQNNGV. The CDR3 is made up of 14 amino acids. The CDR3 loop is CASSFKRDLDTQYF. In DNA, the CDR3 is TGTGCCAGCAGCTTTAAGCGGGACTTGGATACGCAGTATTTT.

In its sample, this clonotype was seen a few times. The rearrangement uses TRBV11-2 and TRBJ2-7; 8 nucleotides align to TRBD2. This CDR3 spans 15 amino acids. Germline CDR1 is SGHAT and CDR2 is FQNNGV. V lost 5 bases to trimming and J lost 2 bases; unmatched junction nucleotides: 8. CDR3 protein: CASSLTGTRAYEQYF. The DNA for the CDR3 is TGTGCCAGCAGCCTCACCGGGACTAGAGCCTACGAGCAGTACTTC.

The genes are TRBV10-2 and TRBJ1-5; D is undetermined. Germline CDR1 and CDR2: WSHSY and SAAADI. Trimming removed 3 bases at V and 5 bases at J, with 11 bases between. The CDR3 sequence is 14 residues long. CDR3 protein: CASSDVGQYQPQHF. CDR3 DNA: TGCGCCAGCAGTGACGTAGGCCAGTATCAGCCCCAGCATTTT.

This clonotype was picked up a small number of times. This chain joins TRBV28 and TRBJ1-5, with TRBD1 as a possible D gene (6 bases). The germline V and J ends were trimmed by 5 bases and 7 bases, with 18 bases remaining between them. Looked up from germline, CDR1 is MDHEN and CDR2 is SYDVKM. The CDR3 consists of 15 residues. The CDR3 spells CASSPTGFGNQPQHF. The DNA for the CDR3 is TGTGCCAGCAGTCCTACAGGGTTCGGGAACCAGCCCCAGCATTTT.

The chain links TRBV25-1 to TRBJ2-7, with D possibly matching TRBD2 (5 bases). Germline V gives CDR1 MGHDK, CDR2 SYGVNS. The CDR3 runs to 14 residues. V was pared by 3 bases and J by 7 bases, with 16 bases between. In nucleotides, the CDR3 is TGTGCCAGCAGTGATGTGGCGGCCTCGGGAGAGCAGTACTTC. It yields the protein CASSDVAASGEQYF.

Only a few counts were recorded for this clonotype. The rearrangement uses TRBV6-6 and TRBJ2-5, with 8 bases lining up with TRBD2. From germline, CDR1 is MNHNY and CDR2 SVGAGI (reference sequence). The CDR3 sequence is 15 residues long. V trimming: 4 bases; J trimming: 5 bases; junction bases outside the gene matches: 9. CDR3 protein: CASSSGSSGKETQYF. The DNA for the CDR3 is TGTGCCAGCAGTTCAGGTAGTAGCGGGAAGGAGACCCAGTACTTC.

In this sample, this clonotype turned up once. The chain links TRBV11-2 to TRBJ2-1, with 11 bases fitting TRBD2. Germline V gives CDR1 SGHAT, CDR2 FQNNGV. The CDR3 is made up of 16 amino acids. V shed 6 bases, J shed 4 bases, and the junction held 8 bases outside the gene matches. The chain's CDR3 is CASSINSGGAYNEQFF. The CDR3 DNA reads as TGTGCCAGCAGTATCAATAGCGGGGGGGCGTACAATGAGCAGTTCTTC. The entire variable domain, with the rest obtained from reference TRBV11-2 and TRBJ2-1, is as follows: EAGVAQSPRYKIIEKRQSVAFWCNPISGHATLYWYQQILGQGPKLLIQFQNNGVVDDSQLPKDRFSAERLKGVDSTLKIQPAKLEDSAVYLCASSINSGGAYNEQFFGPGTRLTVL.

This clonotype was found a few times. The V call is TRBV30, the J call TRBJ1-2; 7 nucleotides match TRBD1. The CDR3 sequence is 11 residues long. Looked up from germline, CDR1 is GTSNPN and CDR2 is SVGIG (reference sequence). V was clipped by 8 bases and J by 8 bases; unmatched bases: 8. This CDR3 is CALRQGRGYTF. CDR3 in DNA: TGTGCCCTCCGACAGGGACGAGGCTACACCTTC.

On this clonotype: The junction and the germline gene differ at one end; a read error may be behind it. The rearrangement joins TRBV6-5 to TRBJ1-6, with TRBD1 matching over 9 bases. The CDR3 length is 15 residues. The germline gives CDR1 MNHEY, CDR2 SVGAGI. CDR3 DNA sequence: TGTGCCAGCAGTTACTCGGGACAGGGAGGTTCACCCCCCCACTTT. Translated: CASSYSGQGGSPPHF.

The chain uses TRBV28 and TRBJ2-7; D remains ambiguous. This CDR3 is built from 17 residues. With 4 bases removed from V and 3 bases from J, the gap between germline ends came to 22 bases. Germline assignment: CDR1 MDHEN and CDR2 SYDVKM. The CDR3 reads CASSSPRGNSPHYEQYF. The CDR3 DNA is TGTGCCAGCAGTTCCCCGCGTGGCAATTCCCCCCACTACGAGCAGTACTTC.

This chain connects TRBV27 to TRBJ1-1, with D possibly TRBD1 on 6 matching bases. V dropped 5 bases and J dropped 3 bases, with 19 bases sitting between them. Per germline, CDR1 MNHEY and CDR2 SMNVEV (reference sequence). This CDR3 region has 16 residues. CDR3 bases: TGTGCCAGCAGTCCCCAGACAGGTCTGATATACACTGAAGCTTTCTTT. This translates into CASSPQTGLIYTEAFF.

The V call is TRBV9, the J call TRBJ2-2, with D maybe TRBD1 (6 bases). From germline, CDR1 is SGDLS and CDR2 YYNGEE. With 6 bases removed from V and 6 bases from J, the gap between germline ends came to 12 bases. This CDR3 region has 13 residues. For the CDR3, the DNA is TGTGCCAGCACCGGACAGCTTCCCGGGGAGCTGTTTTTT. This sequence encodes CASTGQLPGELFF. Complete variable domain (other parts from reference TRBV9 and TRBJ2-2): DSGVTQTPKHLITATGQRVTLRCSPRSGDLSVYWYQQSLDQGLQFLIQYYNGEERAKGNILERFSAQQFPDLHSELNLSSLELGDSALYFCASTGQLPGELFFGEGSRLTVL.

The gene calls are TRBV20-1 and TRBJ1-5; D is undetermined. This CDR3 comprises 13 residues. V dropped 3 bases and J dropped 2 bases, with 8 bases sitting between them. The germline gives CDR1 DFQATT, CDR2 SNEGSKA (reference sequence). The CDR3 DNA sequence: TGCAGTGCTAGTGTCCAGGGCAATCAGCCCCAGCATTTT. Its translation is CSASVQGNQPQHF.

The chain links TRBV7-9 to TRBJ2-1; tentative D call: TRBD2 (7 bases). V lost 2 bases and J lost 9, with 17 bases in between. Germline V CDR1 and CDR2: SEHNR, FQNEAQ (reference sequence). The CDR3 is made up of 15 amino acids. In nucleotides, the CDR3 is TGTGCCAGCAGCTTAATGGGAGGGGGGGACGGTGAGCAGTTCTTC. It is translated as CASSLMGGGDGEQFF.

The chain employs TRBV6-5 and TRBJ1-2; 12 nucleotides line up with TRBD1. This CDR3 comprises 15 residues. Germline loops: CDR1 MNHEY, CDR2 SVGAGI. V was pared by 3 bases and J by 8 bases, with 7 bases of the junction left unmatched. The DNA for the CDR3 is TGTGCCAGCAGTTATGGGGACAGGGGGCTACCCGGCTACACCTTC. It specifies CASSYGDRGLPGYTF.

The rearrangement links TRBV5-1 to TRBJ1-4, with D unclear. CDR3 size: 13 residues. Trimming took 2 bases from V and 7 from J, leaving 9 bases between them. Germline V gives CDR1 SGHRS, CDR2 YFSETQ. The CDR3 spells CASSFEGFEKLFF. In DNA form, the CDR3 reads TGCGCCAGCAGCTTCGAAGGATTTGAAAAACTGTTTTTT.

This clonotype has a handful of counts. The rearrangement uses TRBV7-9 and TRBJ2-5, with 9 nucleotides matching TRBD1. Germline assignment: CDR1 SEHNR and CDR2 FQNEAQ (reference sequence). The CDR3 runs to 13 residues. Unmatched junction bases numbered 2, after V lost 6 bases and J lost 3 bases. Here the CDR3 reads CASRRTGEETQYF. The CDR3 coding sequence is TGTGCCAGCAGAAGGACAGGGGAAGAGACCCAGTACTTC.

Only a few counts were recorded for this clonotype. CDR3 region: CASSQLPRLQETQYF. The CDR3, as DNA: TGTGCCAGCAGCCAGCTACCGAGACTGCAAGAGACCCAGTACTTC. V usage is TRBV7-2 and J usage is TRBJ2-5; D call uncertain. From germline, CDR1 is SGHTA and CDR2 FQGNSA. The length of the CDR3 is 15 residues. Trimming removed 5 bases from V and 2 bases from J, with 15 bases in between.

The chain couples TRBV6-1 to TRBJ2-5; no clear D gene. With the DNA end fitting TRBJ2-7 better, the J assignment may be wrong. Germline CDR1 reads MNHNS; CDR2 reads SASEGT. CDR3 size: 13 residues. CDR3 amino acids: CASSLLGPTEQYF. CDR3 DNA sequence: TGTGCCAGCAGCCTCCTCGGGCCGACCGAGCAGTACTTC.

This clonotype was detected only a few times. This chain links TRBV7-2 with TRBJ2-7; 10 bases map to TRBD2. The J segment lost 6 bases and the V segment lost 5 bases, leaving 10 bases of the junction unmatched. This CDR3 is 15 amino acids long. In germline, CDR1 is SGHTA, CDR2 FQGNSA. The CDR3: CASSVQSGRDSEQYF. CDR3 in DNA: TGTGCCAGCAGCGTCCAGAGCGGGAGGGACAGCGAGCAGTACTTC. Full variable domain (outside the CDR3, taken from reference TRBV7-2 and TRBJ2-7): GAGVSQSPSNKVTEKGKDVELRCDPISGHTALYWYRQSLGQGLEFLIYFQGNSAPDKSGLPSDRFSAERTGGSVSTLTIQRTQQEDSAVYLCASSVQSGRDSEQYFGPGTRLTVT.

This clonotype was recorded many times. The rearrangement links TRBV7-2 to TRBJ2-2; a weak D match, TRBD2 (5 bases). CDR3 length equals 14 residues. The V end was cut by 1 base, the J end by 3 bases, with 6 bases between. CDR1 SGHTA and CDR2 FQGNSA come from the germline V gene. CDR3 residues: CASSLVGDTGELFF. The CDR3 region has the DNA TGTGCCAGCAGCTTAGTCGGGGACACCGGGGAGCTGTTTTTT.

The chain has TRBV4-1 and TRBJ2-1; TRBD2 matches 12 bases. The CDR3 loop spans 16 amino acids. After removal of 4 bases from V and 11 bases from J, the junction contained 12 bases not matched to a gene. Germline lookup yields CDR1 MGHRA and CDR2 YSYEKL. The CDR3 DNA sequence: TGCGCCAGCAGCCCGAAGGTACTAGCGGGGGGTCTAAAGCAGTTCTTC. Translating gives CASSPKVLAGGLKQFF.

The chain is built from TRBV10-2 and TRBJ1-1; D gene uncertain. Per the germline V gene, CDR1 is WSHSY and CDR2 is SAAADI. The CDR3 spans 10 residues. Trimming cost V 8 bases and J 6 bases, with 7 bases left between them. CDR3 nucleotide sequence: TGCGCCAGCGGACTAGCTGAAGCTTTCTTT. Translated, it gives CASGLAEAFF.

This clonotype was seen more than once but under ten times. The chain combines TRBV20-1 with TRBJ2-5; D unresolved. CDR1 is DFQATT, CDR2 SNEGSKA, per germline (reference sequence). V dropped 2 bases and J dropped 2 bases, with 12 bases sitting between them. CDR3 size: 14 residues. CDR3 in amino acids: CSARISPVQETQYF. CDR3 nucleotides: TGCAGTGCTAGAATCAGCCCTGTTCAAGAGACCCAGTACTTC.

The chain combines TRBV7-8 with TRBJ2-5; D possibly matches TRBD1 or TRBD2 (5 bases each). V was trimmed by 5 bases and J by 1 base, leaving 14 bases between them. The CDR3 spans 15 residues. Germline V CDR1 and CDR2: SGHVS, FQNEAQ. In DNA form, the CDR3 reads TGTGCCAGCAGCCCCCGGGACCGCCCCCAAGAGACCCAGTACTTC. It specifies CASSPRDRPQETQYF.

This clonotype was recorded a few times. The chain carries TRBV9 and TRBJ2-5; D is unresolved. This CDR3 contains 13 residues. Germline loops: CDR1 SGDLS, CDR2 YYNGEE. Trimming shortened V by 2 bases and J by 4 bases, and 9 bases separated the two germline ends. CDR3 nucleotides: TGTGCCAGCAGCGTCCGAGGCAGAGAGACCCAGTACTTC. Residues: CASSVRGRETQYF. The full variable domain, completed using reference TRBV9 and TRBJ2-5, is DSGVTQTPKHLITATGQRVTLRCSPRSGDLSVYWYQQSLDQGLQFLIQYYNGEERAKGNILERFSAQQFPDLHSELNLSSLELGDSALYFCASSVRGRETQYFGPGTRLLVL.

This clonotype was counted a few times. The genes are TRBV20-1 and TRBJ2-3; D not certain. The CDR3 has 12 amino acids. Trimming left V 0 bases short and J 4 bases short, with 5 bases between. CDR1 and CDR2 from the germline V gene are DFQATT and SNEGSKA (reference sequence). The DNA of the CDR3 is TGCAGTGCTAGAGATGGTTCAGATACGCAGTATTTT. This codes for CSARDGSDTQYF.